Shown below are 22 T cell receptor beta chains from a single sample sequenced in a study of blood T cell repertoires in COVID-19. Produced via immunoSEQ multiplex PCR; TCRdb's table is partial and in-frame only. This sample yields some 120,000 clones, of which 90% are seen a single time; about 4.6% belongs to the top ten. Sequenced sample: peripheral blood. The receptor source for this set is a man in his fifties or sixties with COVID-19, enrolled during active disease.

The chain carries TRBV6-5 and TRBJ2-7, with TRBD1 matching 10 bases. J lost 5 bases, V lost 2 bases, and 6 bases had no gene match. This CDR3 is built from 15 residues. Germline loops: CDR1 MNHEY, CDR2 SVGAGI. CDR3 in amino acids: CASSYGGQGLDEQYF. CDR3 sequence (DNA): TGTGCCAGCAGTTACGGGGGACAGGGGCTGGACGAGCAGTACTTC.

The rearrangement joins TRBV11-3 to TRBJ2-7, with D possibly being TRBD1 (6 bases). The CDR3 loop spans 15 amino acids. The ends were cut back, 1 base at V and 3 bases at J, with 13 bases in the middle. Germline V CDR1 and CDR2: SGHNT, YENEEA. CDR3 protein: CASSLGPGQIYEQYF. For the CDR3, the DNA is TGTGCCAGCAGCTTAGGCCCCGGACAGATCTACGAGCAGTACTTC.

The genes are TRBV10-1 and TRBJ2-1; 12 nucleotides agree with TRBD2. CDR1 WNHNN and CDR2 SYGVQD come from the germline V gene (reference sequence). The V gene end was trimmed by 6 bases and the J gene end by 3 bases; junction bases not matched to a gene: 3. This CDR3 has 15 amino acids. The CDR3 spells CASSQTSGGYNEQFF. CDR3 bases: TGCGCCAGCAGCCAGACTAGCGGGGGCTACAATGAGCAGTTCTTC.

J is TRBJ1-2 and V is TRBV19; 8 nucleotides align to TRBD1. Germline V gene sequence: CDR1 LNHDA, CDR2 SQIVND (reference sequence). V trimming: 1 base; J trimming: 5 bases; junction bases outside the gene matches: 9. This CDR3 has 16 amino acids. The CDR3, as DNA: TGTGCCAGTAGTATAGTTCCCCCGACAGGGGAGTATGGCTACACCTTC. It specifies CASSIVPPTGEYGYTF.

The chain carries TRBV3-1 (or the pseudogene TRBV3-2) and TRBJ1-3, with no clear D. The V end lost 1 base, the J end lost 1 base, and 8 bases lay between the germline ends. CDR3 length: 15 amino acids. Germline values: CDR1 LGHDT, CDR2 YNNKEL (reference sequence). The CDR3: CASSQGLQSGNTIYF. Here the CDR3 DNA reads TGTGCCAGCAGCCAAGGTCTCCAGTCTGGAAACACCATATATTTT.

The chain carries TRBV29-1 and TRBJ1-5; D is perhaps TRBD1 (6 bases). V lost 7 bases and J lost 0, with 10 bases in between. In germline, CDR1 is SQVTM, CDR2 ANQGSEA. CDR3 length equals 13 residues. The CDR3 DNA reads as TGCAGCGCCAGGACAGATAGCAATCAGCCCCAGCATTTT. Amino acids: CSARTDSNQPQHF.

This chain uses TRBV10-3 with TRBJ1-6, with a weak D call TRBD1 (5 bases). Trimming took 5 bases from V and 6 from J, leaving 8 bases between them. Germline loops: CDR1 ENHRY, CDR2 SYGVKD. This CDR3 spans 13 amino acids. CDR3 loop: CAISQQVNSPLHF. The CDR3 DNA reads TGTGCCATCAGTCAACAGGTTAATTCACCCCTCCACTTT.

The chain links TRBV7-3 to TRBJ2-2; D is ambiguous. Germline CDR1 and CDR2: SGHTA and FQGTGA. The CDR3 is 15 amino acids. The V end lost 4 bases, the J end lost 0 bases, and 9 bases lay between the germline ends. The CDR3 region is CASSSTLANTGELFF. CDR3 DNA sequence: TGTGCCAGCAGCTCAACTCTCGCGAACACCGGGGAGCTGTTTTTT.

The CDR3 loop reads CAWKPGTGGNEQFF. DNA for the CDR3: TGTGCCTGGAAACCGGGGACAGGGGGGAATGAGCAGTTCTTC. V is TRBV30 and J is TRBJ2-1; 11 bases are shared with TRBD1. CDR3 length equals 14 residues. V was pared by 4 bases and J by 7 bases, with 6 bases of the junction left unmatched. CDR1 is GTSNPN, CDR2 SVGIG, per germline (reference sequence).

The chain has TRBV7-9 and TRBJ2-2; 10 bases align to TRBD1. The germline V gene has CDR1 SEHNR and CDR2 FQNEAQ (reference sequence). The trim removed 5 bases at V and 5 bases at J, leaving 5 bases unmatched. There are 15 residues in the CDR3. The CDR3 DNA reads TGTGCCAGCAGCCACCGGGACAGGGGAACCGGGGAGCTGTTTTTT. Translating it yields CASSHRDRGTGELFF.

This clone has a single count. V and J are TRBV10-3 and TRBJ2-1; a possible D gene is TRBD2 (6 bases). Per germline, CDR1 ENHRY and CDR2 SYGVKD. Trimming cost V 2 bases and J 1 base, with 9 bases left between them. The CDR3 sequence is 15 residues long. Here the CDR3 reads CAISEELASYNEQFF. DNA for the CDR3: TGTGCCATCAGTGAGGAGCTAGCGTCCTACAATGAGCAGTTCTTC.

The rearrangement joins TRBV19 to TRBJ1-5; 7 bases agree with TRBD1. CDR1 and CDR2 (germline): LNHDA, SQIVND (reference sequence). The CDR3 has 16 residues. The trim removed 6 bases at V and 6 bases at J, leaving 14 bases unmatched. CDR3 nucleotides: TGTGCCAGTAGCCCACCTCTGGGACAGTTGGTTCAGCCCCAGCATTTT. Protein product: CASSPPLGQLVQPQHF.

V is TRBV7-6 and J is TRBJ2-7; tentative D call: TRBD1 (6 bases). There are 12 residues in the CDR3. V lost 4 bases to trimming and J lost 5 bases, with 9 bases between them. CDR1 and CDR2 from the germline V gene are SGHVS and FNYEAQ. CDR3 region: CASSSRQDEQYF. In DNA form, the CDR3 reads TGTGCCAGCAGCTCGAGACAGGACGAGCAGTACTTC.

The chain employs TRBV3-1 (or the pseudogene TRBV3-2) and TRBJ1-1, with a possible D match to TRBD1 (6 bases). CDR1 LGHDT and CDR2 YNNKEL come from the germline V gene (reference sequence). V was trimmed by 2 bases and J by 1 base, leaving 8 bases between them. The length of the CDR3 is 14 residues. The CDR3: CASSQLQGNTEAFF. In DNA, the CDR3 is TGTGCCAGCAGCCAACTACAGGGGAACACTGAAGCTTTCTTT.

The chain is built from TRBV21-1 and TRBJ2-4; the DNA was not compared with TRBD2, the D call given in the table. TRBV21-1 constitutes a pseudogene. CDR3 length: 17 residues. The CDR3 spells CASSLRTEKLAKNIQYF. The CDR3 nucleotides are TGTGCCAGCAGCTTGCGGACTGAGAAACTAGCCAAAAACATTCAGTACTTC.

The chain has TRBV4-1 and TRBJ1-3, with D unclear. Germline CDR1 reads MGHRA; CDR2 reads YSYEKL. Trimming pared 0 bases from V and 0 bases from J, leaving 3 bases between. This CDR3 comprises 14 residues. CDR3 in DNA: TGCGCCAGCAGCCAAGATCACTCTGGAAACACCATATATTTT. This translates into CASSQDHSGNTIYF.

The chain employs TRBV9 and TRBJ2-6, with 8 nucleotides matching TRBD1. CDR1 and CDR2 from the germline V gene are SGDLS and YYNGEE. V was pared by 0 bases and J by 4 bases, with 6 bases of the junction left unmatched. CDR3 length: 17 residues. The CDR3: CASSVVQGAPGANVLTF. CDR3 nucleotide sequence: TGTGCCAGCAGCGTAGTTCAGGGGGCGCCCGGGGCCAACGTCCTGACTTTC.

The V gene is TRBV23-1, the J gene TRBJ1-1; D gene ambiguous. TRBV23-1 is annotated as an ORF whose role is uncertain. The V and J ends lost 6 bases and 9 bases respectively, with 5 bases between them. CDR3 length equals 9 residues. The CDR3 DNA sequence: TGCGCCAGCAGCCGTAAAGCTTTCTTT. Amino acid sequence: CASSRKAFF.

The V gene is TRBV2, the J gene TRBJ1-5; possible D gene TRBD1, 5 bases. Trimming took off 6 bases at V and 1 base at J, with 13 bases between the two ends. Germline V lookup: CDR1 SNHLY, CDR2 FYNNEI. This CDR3 is 15 amino acids long. The CDR3 reads CASRTDSTSNQPQHF. As DNA, the CDR3 is TGTGCCAGCAGGACAGATTCGACAAGCAATCAGCCCCAGCATTTT. Combining the CDR3 with reference TRBV2 and TRBJ1-5 gives the whole variable domain EPEVTQTPSHQVTQMGQEVILRCVPISNHLYFYWYRQILGQKVEFLVSFYNNEISEKSEIFDDQFSVERPDGSNFTLKIRSTKLEDSAMYFCASRTDSTSNQPQHFGDGTRLSIL.

The rearrangement joins TRBV7-8 to TRBJ1-5; TRBD1 aligns across 9 bases. Per the germline V gene, CDR1 is SGHVS and CDR2 is FQNEAQ. This CDR3 spans 14 amino acids. Losses at the gene ends were 5 bases for V and 5 bases for J; bases not matched to a gene: 4. The chain's CDR3 is CASSVDRGYQPQHF. The CDR3, as DNA: TGTGCCAGCAGCGTGGACAGGGGATATCAGCCCCAGCATTTT.

The chain has TRBV6-6 and TRBJ1-2; D possibly corresponds to TRBD1 (6 bases). Trimming left V 7 bases short and J 7 bases short, with 10 bases between. The CDR3 covers 11 residues. CDR1 is MNHNY, CDR2 SVGAGI, per germline (reference sequence). The CDR3 DNA sequence: TGTGCCAGCACCCACAGGGTTGGCTACACCTTC. Its translation: CASTHRVGYTF.

CDR3 sequence (DNA): TGTGCCAGCAGCCCGGGGGGGGACAGGGGGAATTCACCCCTCCACTTT. It specifies CASSPGGDRGNSPLHF. This chain uses TRBV9 with TRBJ1-6; 11 bases fit TRBD1. The CDR3 has 16 residues. With V trimmed by 4 bases and J by 7 bases, 7 bases remained unmatched. CDR1 is SGDLS and CDR2 is YYNGEE in the germline V gene.